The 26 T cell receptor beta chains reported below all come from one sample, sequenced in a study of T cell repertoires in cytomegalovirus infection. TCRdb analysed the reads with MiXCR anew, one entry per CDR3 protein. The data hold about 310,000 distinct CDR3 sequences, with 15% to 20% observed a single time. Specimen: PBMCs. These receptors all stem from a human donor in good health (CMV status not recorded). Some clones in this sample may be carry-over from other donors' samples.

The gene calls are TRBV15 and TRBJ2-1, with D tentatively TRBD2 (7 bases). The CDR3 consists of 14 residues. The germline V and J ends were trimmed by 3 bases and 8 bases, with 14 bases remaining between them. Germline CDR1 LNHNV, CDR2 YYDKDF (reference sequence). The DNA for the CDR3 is TGTGCCACCAGCAGGGGGGGGGCCGGGGATGAGCAGTTCTTC. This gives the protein CATSRGGAGDEQFF. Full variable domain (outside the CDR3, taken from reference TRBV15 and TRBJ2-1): DAMVIQNPRYQVTQFGKPVTLSCSQTLNHNVMYWYQQKSSQAPKLLFHYYDKDFNNEADTPDNFQSRRPNTSFCFLDIRSPGLGDTAMYLCATSRGGAGDEQFFGPGTRLTVL.

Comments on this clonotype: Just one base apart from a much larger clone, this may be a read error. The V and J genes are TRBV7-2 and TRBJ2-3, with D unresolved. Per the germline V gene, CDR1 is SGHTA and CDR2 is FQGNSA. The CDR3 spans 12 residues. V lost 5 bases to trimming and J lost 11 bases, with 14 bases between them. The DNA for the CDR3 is TGTGCCAGCAGCGCCCAACTTGGCGGGCAGTATTTT. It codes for CASSAQLGGQYF.

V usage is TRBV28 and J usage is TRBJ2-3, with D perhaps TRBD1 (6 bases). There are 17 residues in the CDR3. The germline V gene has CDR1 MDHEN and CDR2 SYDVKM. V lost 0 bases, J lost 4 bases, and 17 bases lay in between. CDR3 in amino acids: CASSLWGGQGQSDTQYF. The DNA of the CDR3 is TGTGCCAGCAGTTTATGGGGTGGGCAGGGACAATCAGATACGCAGTATTTT.

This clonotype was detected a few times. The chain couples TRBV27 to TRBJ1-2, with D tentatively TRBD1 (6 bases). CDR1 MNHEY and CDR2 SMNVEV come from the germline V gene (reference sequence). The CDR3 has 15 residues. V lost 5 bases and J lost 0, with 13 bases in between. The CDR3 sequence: CASSPWTEANYGYTF. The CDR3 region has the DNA TGTGCCAGCAGTCCGTGGACAGAGGCTAACTATGGCTACACCTTC.

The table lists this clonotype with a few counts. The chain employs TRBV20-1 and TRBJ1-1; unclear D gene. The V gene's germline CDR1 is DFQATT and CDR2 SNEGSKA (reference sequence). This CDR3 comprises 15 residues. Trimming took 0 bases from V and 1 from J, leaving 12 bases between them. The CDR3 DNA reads TGCAGTGCTAGAGATGGGGTATTCCCGAACACTGAAGCTTTCTTT. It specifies CSARDGVFPNTEAFF.

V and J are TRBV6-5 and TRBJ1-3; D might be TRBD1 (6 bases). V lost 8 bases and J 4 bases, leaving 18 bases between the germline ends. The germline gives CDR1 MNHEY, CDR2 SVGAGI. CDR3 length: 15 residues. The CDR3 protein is CASALWGAVGNTIYF. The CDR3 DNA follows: TGTGCCAGCGCCTTATGGGGGGCAGTAGGAAACACCATATATTTT.

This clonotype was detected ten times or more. CDR3 amino acids: CASSHGYARAKNSPLHF. In DNA form, the CDR3 reads TGCGCCAGCAGCCATGGATACGCTAGGGCAAAAAACTCACCCCTCCACTTT. The V and J genes are TRBV4-1 and TRBJ1-6; D gene unclear. The germline V gene encodes CDR1 MGHRA and CDR2 YSYEKL. Trimming took off 3 bases at V and 10 bases at J, with 22 bases between the two ends. This CDR3 has 17 amino acids.

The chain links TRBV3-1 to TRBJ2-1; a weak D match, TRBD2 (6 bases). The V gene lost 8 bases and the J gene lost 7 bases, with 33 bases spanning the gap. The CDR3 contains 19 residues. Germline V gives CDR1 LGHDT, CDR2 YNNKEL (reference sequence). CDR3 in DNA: TGTGCCAGCGGTAAAGCCGGGAGCGAAACCCGGGGAGTTTCAAATGAGCAGTTCTTC. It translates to CASGKAGSETRGVSNEQFF.

The CDR3 sequence: CASSHRRGASSYNSPLHF. In DNA, the CDR3 is TGTGCCAGCAGCCACCGCCGTGGGGCTAGCTCCTATAATTCACCCCTCCACTTT. The rearrangement links TRBV7-9 to TRBJ1-6; D might be TRBD1 (5 bases). There are 18 residues in the CDR3. Trimming took off 5 bases at V and 0 bases at J, with 17 bases between the two ends. CDR1 is SEHNR and CDR2 is FQNEAQ in the germline V gene (reference sequence).

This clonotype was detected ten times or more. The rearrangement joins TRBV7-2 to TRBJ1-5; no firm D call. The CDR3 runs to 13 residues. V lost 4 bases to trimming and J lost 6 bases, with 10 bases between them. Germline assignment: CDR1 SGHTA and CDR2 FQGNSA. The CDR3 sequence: CASSSDYSQPQHF. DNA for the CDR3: TGTGCCAGCAGCTCGGATTACAGTCAGCCCCAGCATTTT.

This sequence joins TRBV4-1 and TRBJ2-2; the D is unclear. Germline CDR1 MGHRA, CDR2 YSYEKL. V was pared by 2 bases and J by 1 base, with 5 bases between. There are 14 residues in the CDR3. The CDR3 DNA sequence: TGCGCCAGCAGCCAATTGGAGAACACCGGGGAGCTGTTTTTT. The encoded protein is CASSQLENTGELFF.

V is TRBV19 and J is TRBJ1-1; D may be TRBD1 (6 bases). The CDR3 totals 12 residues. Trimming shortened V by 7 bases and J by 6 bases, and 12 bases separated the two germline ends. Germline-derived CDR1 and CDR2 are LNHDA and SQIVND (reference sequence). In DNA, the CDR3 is TGTGCCAGTAACGTCAGGGGTCCTGAAGCTTTCTTT. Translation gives CASNVRGPEAFF. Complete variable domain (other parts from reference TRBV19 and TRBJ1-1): DGGITQSPKYLFRKEGQNVTLSCEQNLNHDAMYWYRQDPGQGLRLIYYSQIVNDFQKGDIAEGYSVSREKKESFPLTVTSAQKNPTAFYLCASNVRGPEAFFGQGTRLTVV.

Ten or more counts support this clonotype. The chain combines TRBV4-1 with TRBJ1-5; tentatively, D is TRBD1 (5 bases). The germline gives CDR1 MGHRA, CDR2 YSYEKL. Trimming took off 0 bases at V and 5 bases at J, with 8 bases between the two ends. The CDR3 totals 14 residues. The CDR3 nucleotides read TGCGCCAGCAGCCAAGATCAGGGAGATCAGCCCCAGCATTTT. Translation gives CASSQDQGDQPQHF.

The CDR3 DNA sequence: TGTGCCAGCAGCGGGCGGGACAGGGGATACACAGATACGCAGTATTTT. Its translation: CASSGRDRGYTDTQYF. This chain uses TRBV13 with TRBJ2-3; 10 bases are a match to TRBD1. CDR1 and CDR2 from the germline V gene are PRHDT and FYEKMQ (reference sequence). V trimming: 5 bases; J trimming: 2 bases; junction bases outside the gene matches: 7. This CDR3 contains 16 residues.

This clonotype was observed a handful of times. The CDR3 is CATSDIRTGDDQPQHF. CDR3 sequence (DNA): TGTGCCACCAGTGATATTCGGACAGGAGACGATCAGCCCCAGCATTTT. V and J are TRBV24-1 and TRBJ1-5; 7 positions agree with TRBD1. CDR1 and CDR2 from the germline V gene are KGHDR and SFDVKD. Trimming at V came to 3 bases and at J to 5 bases, leaving 9 bases not matched to a gene. The CDR3 runs 16 residues.

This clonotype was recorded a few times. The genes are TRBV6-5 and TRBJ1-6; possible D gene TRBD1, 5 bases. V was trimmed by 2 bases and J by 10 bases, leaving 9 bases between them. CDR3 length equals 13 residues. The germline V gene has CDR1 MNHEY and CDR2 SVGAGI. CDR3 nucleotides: TGTGCCAGCAGTTACGACGGGGCATCACCCCTCCACTTT. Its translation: CASSYDGASPLHF.

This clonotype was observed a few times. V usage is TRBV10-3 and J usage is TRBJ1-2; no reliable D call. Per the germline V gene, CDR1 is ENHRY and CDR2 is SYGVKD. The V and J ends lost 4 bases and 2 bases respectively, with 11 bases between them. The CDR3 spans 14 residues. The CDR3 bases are TGTGCCATCAGTGCTGCTAACCAGAACTATGGCTACACCTTC. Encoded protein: CAISAANQNYGYTF.

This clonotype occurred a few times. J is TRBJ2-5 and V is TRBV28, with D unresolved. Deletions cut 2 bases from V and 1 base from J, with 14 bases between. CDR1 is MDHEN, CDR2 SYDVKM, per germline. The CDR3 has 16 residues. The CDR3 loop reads CASSLPGARSQETQYF. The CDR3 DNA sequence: TGTGCCAGCAGTTTACCCGGTGCAAGGAGCCAAGAGACCCAGTACTTC. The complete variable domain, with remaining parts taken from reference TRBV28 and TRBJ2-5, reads DVKVTQSSRYLVKRTGEKVFLECVQDMDHENMFWYRQDPGLGLRLIYFSYDVKMKEKGDIPEGYSVSREKKERFSLILESASTNQTSMYLCASSLPGARSQETQYFGPGTRLLVL.

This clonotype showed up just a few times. In DNA, the CDR3 is TGTGCCAGCAGGGACGGGGGGGGCACAGATACGCAGTATTTT. It translates to CASRDGGGTDTQYF. The V and J genes are TRBV12-3 or TRBV12-4 and TRBJ2-3; 8 bases line up with TRBD2. CDR3 length equals 14 residues. The J segment lost 1 base and the V segment lost 6 bases, leaving 3 bases of the junction unmatched.

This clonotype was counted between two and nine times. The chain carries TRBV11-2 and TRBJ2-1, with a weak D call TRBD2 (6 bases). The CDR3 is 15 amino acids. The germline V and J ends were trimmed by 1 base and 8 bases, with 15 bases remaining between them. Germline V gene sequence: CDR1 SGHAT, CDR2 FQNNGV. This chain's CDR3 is CASSLGGDWAHEQFF. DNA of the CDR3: TGTGCCAGCAGCTTAGGCGGGGACTGGGCGCATGAGCAGTTCTTC.

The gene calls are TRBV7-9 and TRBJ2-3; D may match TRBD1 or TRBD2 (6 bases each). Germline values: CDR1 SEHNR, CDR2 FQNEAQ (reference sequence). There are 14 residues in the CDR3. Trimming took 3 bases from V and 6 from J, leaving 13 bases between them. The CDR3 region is CASSFGGRGDTQYF. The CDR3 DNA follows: TGTGCCAGCAGCTTTGGGGGGCGTGGGGATACGCAGTATTTT.

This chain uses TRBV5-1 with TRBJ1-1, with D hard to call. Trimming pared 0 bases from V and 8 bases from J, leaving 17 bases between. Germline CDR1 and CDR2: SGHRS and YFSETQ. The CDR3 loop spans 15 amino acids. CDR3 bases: TGCGCCAGCAGCTTGGAGGTTTGGCGGACGGCCGAAGCTTTCTTT. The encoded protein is CASSLEVWRTAEAFF. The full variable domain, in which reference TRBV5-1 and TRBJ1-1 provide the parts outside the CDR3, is KAGVTQTPRYLIKTRGQQVTLSCSPISGHRSVSWYQQTPGQGLQFLFEYFSETQRNKGNFPGRFSGRQFSNSRSEMNVSTLELGDSALYLCASSLEVWRTAEAFFGQGTRLTVV.

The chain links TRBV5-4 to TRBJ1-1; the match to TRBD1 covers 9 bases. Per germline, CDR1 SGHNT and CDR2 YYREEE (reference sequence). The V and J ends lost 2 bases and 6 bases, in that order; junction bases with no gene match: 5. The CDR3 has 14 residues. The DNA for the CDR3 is TGTGCCAGCAGCTTACCGGGACAGGGATCTGAAGCTTTCTTT. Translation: CASSLPGQGSEAFF. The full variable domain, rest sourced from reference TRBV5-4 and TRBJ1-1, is ETGVTQSPTHLIKTRGQQVTLRCSSQSGHNTVSWYQQALGQGPQFIFQYYREEENGRGNFPPRFSGLQFPNYSSELNVNALELDDSALYLCASSLPGQGSEAFFGQGTRLTVV.

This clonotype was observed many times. The CDR3 DNA reads as TGTGCCAGCAGGCCGGACAGAATCTACACAGATACGCAGTATTTT. This sequence encodes CASRPDRIYTDTQYF. The J gene is TRBJ2-3, the V gene TRBV7-8; D might be TRBD1 (6 bases). Looked up from germline, CDR1 is SGHVS and CDR2 is FQNEAQ. The CDR3 extends over 15 amino acids. V shed 6 bases and J shed 2 bases, with 15 bases lying between them.

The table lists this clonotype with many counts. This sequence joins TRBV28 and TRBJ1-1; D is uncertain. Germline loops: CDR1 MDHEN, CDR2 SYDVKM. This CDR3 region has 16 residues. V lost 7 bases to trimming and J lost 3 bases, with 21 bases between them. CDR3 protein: CASNTPGAEGYTEAFF. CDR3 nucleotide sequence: TGTGCCAGCAACACCCCAGGTGCGGAGGGATACACTGAAGCTTTCTTT. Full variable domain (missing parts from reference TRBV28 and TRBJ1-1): DVKVTQSSRYLVKRTGEKVFLECVQDMDHENMFWYRQDPGLGLRLIYFSYDVKMKEKGDIPEGYSVSREKKERFSLILESASTNQTSMYLCASNTPGAEGYTEAFFGQGTRLTVV.

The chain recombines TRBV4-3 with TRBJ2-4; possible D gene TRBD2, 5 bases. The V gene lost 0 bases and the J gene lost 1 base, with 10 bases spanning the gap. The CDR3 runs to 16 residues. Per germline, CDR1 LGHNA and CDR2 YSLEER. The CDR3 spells CASSQDRGAAKNIQYF. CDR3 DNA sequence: TGCGCCAGCAGCCAAGATCGGGGAGCGGCCAAAAACATTCAGTACTTC.